The present entry profiles one T cell receptor beta chain with its context. Source study methods: Reference gene primer amplification yielded estimated nucleated cell counts. Profiled with immunoSEQ multiplex PCR; TCRdb holds only in-frame clones, not every one. The V and J calls and the clone size are those of that table, but D and trimming were determined from the DNA. Among more than 150,000 clones listed, approximately 88% were seen once. The data originate from a study of blood T cell repertoires in COVID-19. Across the study: From the United States, Italy and Spain came samples of acute and convalescent COVID-19. The analysed material was cDNA or gDNA that came from T cells, B-cell-depleted T cells, or PBMCs.

The germline CDR1 and CDR2 sequences are SGHRS and YFSETQ. Between the trimmed V and J ends, which lost 0 bases and 6 bases, there was a span of 12 bases. The CDR3 sequence is 14 residues long. J is TRBJ1-1 and V is TRBV5-1, with TRBD1 as a possible D gene (6 bases). Sequencing was done on a sample of peripheral blood. The TCR comes from a woman aged 55-70 years with acute or convalescent COVID-19. CDR3 sequence: CASSLGGQWAEAFF. The CDR3 coding sequence is TGCGCCAGCAGCTTGGGGGGACAATGGGCTGAAGCTTTCTTT.